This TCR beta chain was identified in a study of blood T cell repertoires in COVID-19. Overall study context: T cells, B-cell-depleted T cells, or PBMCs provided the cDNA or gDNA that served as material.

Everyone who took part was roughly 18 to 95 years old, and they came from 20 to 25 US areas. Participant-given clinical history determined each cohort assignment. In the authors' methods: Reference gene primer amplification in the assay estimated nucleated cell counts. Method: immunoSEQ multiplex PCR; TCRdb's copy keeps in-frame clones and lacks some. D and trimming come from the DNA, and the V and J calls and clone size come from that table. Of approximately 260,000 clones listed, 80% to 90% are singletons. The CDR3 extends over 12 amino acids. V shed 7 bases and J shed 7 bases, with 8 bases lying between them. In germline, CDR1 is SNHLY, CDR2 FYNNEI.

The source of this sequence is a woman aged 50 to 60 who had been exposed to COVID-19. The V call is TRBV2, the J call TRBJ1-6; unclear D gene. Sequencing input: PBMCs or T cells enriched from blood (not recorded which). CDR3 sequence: CASNSRNSPLHF. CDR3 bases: TGTGCCAGCAACAGCCGGAATTCACCCCTCCACTTT.